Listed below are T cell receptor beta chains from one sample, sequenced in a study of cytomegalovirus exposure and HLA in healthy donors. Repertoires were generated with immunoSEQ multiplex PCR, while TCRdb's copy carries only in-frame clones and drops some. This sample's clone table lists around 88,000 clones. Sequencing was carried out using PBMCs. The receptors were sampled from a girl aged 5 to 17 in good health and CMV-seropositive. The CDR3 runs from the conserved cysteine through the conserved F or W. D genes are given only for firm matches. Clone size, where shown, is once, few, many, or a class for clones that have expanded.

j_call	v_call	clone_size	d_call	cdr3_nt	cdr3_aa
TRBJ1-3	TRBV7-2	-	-	TGTGCCAGCAGCTCAGGACACTCTGGAAACACCATATATTTT	CASSSGHSGNTIYF
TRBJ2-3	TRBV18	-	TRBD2	TGTGCCAGCTCACCCCCAACGGGAGGGAGCACAGATACGCAGTATTTT	CASSPPTGGSTDTQYF
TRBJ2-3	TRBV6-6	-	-	TGTGCCAGCAGGGGTGAACTAAACACAGATACGCAGTATTTT	CASRGELNTDTQYF
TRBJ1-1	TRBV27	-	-	TGTGCCAGCAGTTTATTAGGGGCAGGGGACCCACTCAAGAACACTGAAGCTTTCTTT	CASSLLGAGDPLKNTEAFF
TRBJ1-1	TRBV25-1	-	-	TGTGCCAGCAGGGTGACAGAGAACACTGAAGCTTTCTTT	CASRVTENTEAFF
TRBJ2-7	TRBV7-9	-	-	TGTGCCAGCAGCCCAACCCGCGTTCGCGGGGCCGCGAGCGCCTACGAGCAGTACTTC	CASSPTRVRGAASAYEQYF
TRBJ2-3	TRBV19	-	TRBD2	TGTGCCAGTAGGGGCCGGGGGGGATTCCCAGATACGCAGTATTTT	CASRGRGGFPDTQYF
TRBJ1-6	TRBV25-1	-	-	TGTGCCAGCAGTGAATCGGGGGGAAATTCACCCCTCCACTTT	CASSESGGNSPLHF
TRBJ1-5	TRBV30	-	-	TGTGCCTGGAGTCATTTGGAGGACGCCGAGCCCCAGCATTTT	CAWSHLEDAEPQHF
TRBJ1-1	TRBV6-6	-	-	TGTGCCAGCAGTTACCTCCGGGACTCAGGGCCTGAAGCTTTCTTT	CASSYLRDSGPEAFF
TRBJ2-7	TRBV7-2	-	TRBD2	TGTGCCAGCAGCTTAGGTAGCGGGGGGGCTTACTCCTACGAGCAGTACTTC	CASSLGSGGAYSYEQYF
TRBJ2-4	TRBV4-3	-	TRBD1	TGCGCCAGCAGCCACAGGACAGGGTCGGAAAACATTCAGTACTTC	CASSHRTGSENIQYF
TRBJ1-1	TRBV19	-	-	TGTGCCAGTAGTGACAGCCCAGAACAGGCCATGAACACTGAAGCTTTCTTT	CASSDSPEQAMNTEAFF
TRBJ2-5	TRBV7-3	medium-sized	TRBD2	TGTGCCAGCAGCATAGCGGGGGGGTTTGAAGAGACCCAGTACTTC	CASSIAGGFEETQYF
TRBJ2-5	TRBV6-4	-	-	TGTGCCAGCAGTGATAAACTAGTCCCCCAGTACTTC	CASSDKLVPQYF
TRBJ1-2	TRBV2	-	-	TGTGCCAGCAGTGAACTGGGGGCGGACTATGGCTACACCTTC	CASSELGADYGYTF
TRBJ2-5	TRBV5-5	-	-	TGTGCCAGCAGCTTGTGGGGCTACAAGGAAGAGACCCAGTACTTC	CASSLWGYKEETQYF